This T cell receptor (beta chain) stems from a study of CXCR3-negative and CXCR3-positive naive CD8 T cells. Germline V gene sequence: CDR1 MNHEY, CDR2 SMNVEV (reference sequence). This CDR3 comprises 15 residues. UMI-tagged TRB cDNA libraries were built via 5' RACE. From its re-call of the 5' RACE reads, TCRdb lists each CDR3 protein once, without DNA. This sample contains 25,000 to 35,000 distinct CDR3 sequences. Sorting was done in triplicate for each CD8+ T cell subset (roughly 300,000 cells each). The sequenced sample was memory CD8+ T cells from blood. The chain carries TRBV27 and TRBJ1-5; as DNA is missing, the TRBD1 call by TCRdb cannot be tested. This TCR was sampled from a human donor in good health. Some clones in this sample may be carry-over from other donors' samples. CDR3 in amino acids: CASSPLGGSYQPQHF.